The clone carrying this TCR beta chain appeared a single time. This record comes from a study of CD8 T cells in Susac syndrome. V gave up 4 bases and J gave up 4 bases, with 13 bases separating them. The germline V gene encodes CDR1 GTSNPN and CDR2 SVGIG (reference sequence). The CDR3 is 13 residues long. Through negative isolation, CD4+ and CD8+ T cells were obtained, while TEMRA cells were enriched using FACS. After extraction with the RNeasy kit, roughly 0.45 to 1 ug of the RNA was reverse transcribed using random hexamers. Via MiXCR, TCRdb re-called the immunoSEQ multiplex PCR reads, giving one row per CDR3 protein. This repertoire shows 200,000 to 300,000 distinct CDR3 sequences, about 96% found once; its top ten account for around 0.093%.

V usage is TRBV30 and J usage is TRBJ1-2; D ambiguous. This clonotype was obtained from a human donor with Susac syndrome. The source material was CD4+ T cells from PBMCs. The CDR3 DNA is TGTGCCTGGACCCAGATTTACCGCTATGGCTACACCTTC. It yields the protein CAWTQIYRYGYTF.